The next 30 T cell receptor beta chains were all read from a single sample in a study of blood T cells in healthy people across ages (dated by TCRdb to the mid-2010s). Library method: 5' RACE. Sequencing used an Illumina HiSeq 2500. A second about 6 to 11 cycle PCR used a sample-barcoded 5' primer and a J-beta primer mix. The public reads were reprocessed in TCRdb via fastp at Q25 and MiXCR, keeping in-frame beta chains. Entries that share a CDR3 protein sequence are merged under the most common genes and DNA. The sample data list 600,000 to 800,000 distinct CDR3 sequences, and 20% to 25% of these were observed just once. The ten largest clones capture roughly 3.7% of the sample. The sequencing sample was made of blood. These receptors all stem from a man between 65 and 85 years old in good health.

The CDR3 DNA sequence: TGTGCCAGCCCGAGCCTTGGAGATACGCAGTATTTT. Its protein product is CASPSLGDTQYF. The J gene is TRBJ2-3, the V gene TRBV5-8; D unclear. Between the trimmed V and J ends, which lost 7 bases and 5 bases, there was a span of 11 bases. The V gene's germline CDR1 is SGHTS and CDR2 YDEGEE. CDR3 length: 12 amino acids.

The chain joins TRBV7-2 to TRBJ1-4; D remains unclear. This CDR3 spans 14 amino acids. The V gene lost 4 bases and the J gene lost 4 bases, with 10 bases spanning the gap. The germline gives CDR1 SGHTA, CDR2 FQGNSA. The CDR3 reads CASSWTAINEKLFF. The DNA of the CDR3 is TGTGCCAGCAGCTGGACGGCAATTAATGAAAAACTGTTTTTT.

This clonotype has just one count. Germline and junction disagree at one end, which may indicate a read error. This chain joins TRBV29-1 and TRBJ2-5, with 7 nucleotides matching TRBD1. The CDR3 contains 12 residues. The germline V gene encodes CDR1 SQVTM and CDR2 ANQGSEA. This CDR3 is CSARQGQEAQYF. The CDR3 nucleotides are TGCAGCGCGAGACAGGGCCAAGAGGCCCAGTACTTC.

Comments on this clonotype: The junction and the germline gene differ at one end; a read error may be behind it. J is TRBJ2-5 and V is TRBV12-3 or TRBV12-4; D remains unclear. The CDR3 length is 14 residues. Here the CDR3 DNA reads TGTGTCAGCAGTGCTGGACGGTGGCAAGAGACCCAGTACTTC. Amino acid sequence: CVSSAGRWQETQYF.

This clonotype came up a few times. The gene calls are TRBV21-1 and TRBJ2-7; the listed D gene, TRBD1, was not tested against the DNA. TRBV21-1 is given as a pseudogene. This CDR3 comprises 13 residues. The CDR3 spells CAPIPVPSYEQYF. The CDR3, as DNA: TGTGCCCCTATCCCAGTGCCCTCCTACGAGCAGTACTTC.

About this clonotype itself: One end of the junction fails to match germline, which may point to a read error. The rearrangement uses TRBV5-6 and TRBJ2-1; D might be TRBD1 or TRBD2, each matching 5 bases. The CDR3 consists of 12 residues. The germline V gene encodes CDR1 SGHDT and CDR2 YYEEEE. In nucleotides, the CDR3 is TGTGCCAGCAGCTTGGATGGTCGGGACGTAAGCTTC. Translating gives CASSLDGRDVSF.

This clonotype was detected a few times. The V and J genes are TRBV29-1 and TRBJ2-3; 11 positions match TRBD2. Germline V CDR1 and CDR2: SQVTM, ANQGSEA. The CDR3 extends over 15 amino acids. J lost 6 bases, V lost 0 bases, and 5 bases had no gene match. The CDR3 region has the DNA TGCAGCGTTGAAGAGGCTAGCGGGAGGTTCGATACGCAGTATTTT. This translates into CSVEEASGRFDTQYF.

This clonotype was found a few times. J is TRBJ2-4 and V is TRBV5-1, with 7 positions matching TRBD2. Germline values: CDR1 SGHRS, CDR2 YFSETQ. The CDR3 covers 15 residues. J gave up 6 bases and V 0 bases, and 6 bases lay outside the gene matches. The CDR3 loop is CASSLAGGSGNIQYF. The DNA for the CDR3 is TGCGCCAGCAGCTTGGCTGGCGGGAGTGGAAACATTCAGTACTTC. Full variable domain (rest looked up from reference TRBV5-1 and TRBJ2-4): KAGVTQTPRYLIKTRGQQVTLSCSPISGHRSVSWYQQTPGQGLQFLFEYFSETQRNKGNFPGRFSGRQFSNSRSEMNVSTLELGDSALYLCASSLAGGSGNIQYFGAGTRLSVL.

J is TRBJ2-1 and V is TRBV6-2 or TRBV6-3, with D possibly being TRBD2 (6 bases). This CDR3 has 15 amino acids. Trimming shortened V by 6 bases and J by 6 bases, and 18 bases separated the two germline ends. Germline V lookup: CDR1 MNHEY, CDR2 SVGEGT. The CDR3 here is CASRGRASEFNEQFF. The CDR3 bases are TGTGCCAGCAGAGGAAGGGCTAGCGAATTCAATGAGCAGTTCTTC.

CDR3 residues: CASSSGGPYNEQFF. CDR3 coding DNA: TGTGCCAGCAGCAGCGGGGGGCCTTACAATGAGCAGTTCTTC. The chain joins TRBV5-6 to TRBJ2-1; TRBD2 matches at 9 bases. The V gene's germline CDR1 is SGHDT and CDR2 YYEEEE. V trimming: 4 bases; J trimming: 4 bases; junction bases outside the gene matches: 3. The CDR3 runs 14 residues.

This clonotype was observed at least ten times. Mismatch with germline at one junction end may stem from a read error. The chain has TRBV5-1 and TRBJ2-1; TRBD2 is a possible D gene (5 bases). CDR1 SGHRS and CDR2 YFSETQ come from the germline V gene. This CDR3 comprises 15 residues. CDR3 protein: CASSLASGSYNEQFF. The CDR3 DNA reads as TGTGCCAGCAGCTTAGCGTCTGGGTCCTACAATGAGCAGTTCTTC.

This clonotype was observed a few times. The rearrangement joins TRBV12-3 or TRBV12-4 to TRBJ1-4, with D tentatively TRBD1 (6 bases). The CDR3 is 17 residues long. Trimming took off 1 base at V and 0 bases at J, with 12 bases between the two ends. CDR3 sequence reads: CASSLGGTPATNEKLFF. For the CDR3, the DNA is TGTGCCAGCAGTTTAGGGGGGACACCAGCAACTAATGAAAAACTGTTTTTT.

This chain links TRBV7-8 with TRBJ2-4; 7 nucleotides match TRBD2. The junction had 8 bases not matched to a gene; V was cut back by 5 bases and J by 1 base. Germline CDR1 SGHVS, CDR2 FQNEAQ. The CDR3 has 16 residues. The chain's CDR3 is CASSLGGGSAKNIQYF. For the CDR3, the DNA is TGTGCCAGCAGCCTTGGGGGGGGGAGCGCCAAAAACATTCAGTACTTC.

V and J are TRBV5-6 and TRBJ1-3, with D perhaps TRBD1 (6 bases). This CDR3 is 14 amino acids long. Germline V CDR1 and CDR2: SGHDT, YYEEEE. V gave up 0 bases and J gave up 8 bases, with 12 bases separating them. The DNA of the CDR3 is TGTGCCAGCAGCTTGGTTTCAGAGGGGGACACCATATATTTT. This sequence encodes CASSLVSEGDTIYF.

V is TRBV12-3 or TRBV12-4 and J is TRBJ2-3; 7 nucleotides line up with TRBD1. CDR3 length: 14 amino acids. Unmatched junction bases numbered 4, after V lost 5 bases and J lost 2 bases. The CDR3 DNA sequence: TGTGCCAGCAGTAGGGGACAGAACACAGATACGCAGTATTTT. Its translation: CASSRGQNTDTQYF.

The sample holds a few counts of this clonotype. V is TRBV3-1 and J is TRBJ2-2, with 8 bases aligning to TRBD2. The CDR3 is 16 residues long. Germline assignment: CDR1 LGHDT and CDR2 YNNKEL (reference sequence). J was trimmed by 1 base and V by 4 bases; bases with no gene match: 5. DNA for the CDR3: TGTGCCAGCAGCCGGGATAGCGGGATGAACACCGGGGAGCTGTTTTTT. This sequence encodes CASSRDSGMNTGELFF.

This clonotype was seen a handful of times. V is TRBV4-1 and J is TRBJ2-2; 7 bases align to TRBD1. Germline trimming cut 8 bases from V and 4 bases from J; bases unmatched to any gene: 7. Germline-derived CDR1 and CDR2 are MGHRA and YSYEKL. The CDR3 contains 14 residues. CDR3 nucleotides: TGCGCCAGCGGAGACAGGGCACCCACCGGGGAGCTGTTTTTT. Translated, it gives CASGDRAPTGELFF.

The V and J genes are TRBV9 and TRBJ2-4; no reliable D call. The germline V gene has CDR1 SGDLS and CDR2 YYNGEE. The CDR3 sequence is 14 residues long. Deletions cut 3 bases from V and 6 bases from J, with 13 bases between. The CDR3 DNA follows: TGTGCCAGCAGCGGGACGGGTCTGGGAAACATTCAGTACTTC. This gives the protein CASSGTGLGNIQYF.

This clonotype was counted ten times or more. The CDR3, as DNA: TGTGCCAGCAGCCTTCCGGGACGTTCCTACGAGCAGTACTTC. This codes for CASSLPGRSYEQYF. The gene calls are TRBV14 and TRBJ2-7; D is possibly TRBD1 or TRBD2 (5 bases each). Trimming took off 4 bases at V and 1 base at J, with 11 bases between the two ends. Per germline, CDR1 SGHDN and CDR2 FVKESK. CDR3 length: 14 residues.

V usage is TRBV20-1 and J usage is TRBJ2-1; 9 nucleotides line up with TRBD1. The junction had 6 bases not matched to a gene; V was cut back by 6 bases and J by 9 bases. The CDR3 totals 12 residues. Germline values: CDR1 DFQATT, CDR2 SNEGSKA (reference sequence). The CDR3 coding sequence is TGCAGTGCCTTAAGACAGGGGGGTGAGCAGTTCTTC. This encodes CSALRQGGEQFF.

CDR3 DNA: TGTGCCACCAGTGATTTAGCTAGCAATCAGCCCCAGCATTTT. This sequence encodes CATSDLASNQPQHF. This chain connects TRBV24-1 to TRBJ1-5, with D unclear. V shed 1 base and J shed 0 bases, with 3 bases lying between them. From germline, CDR1 is KGHDR and CDR2 SFDVKD. The CDR3 is made up of 14 amino acids.

The V and J genes are TRBV7-2 and TRBJ2-7; D remains unclear. Trimming left V 2 bases short and J 4 bases short, with 15 bases between. CDR3 length: 15 amino acids. CDR1 is SGHTA, CDR2 FQGNSA, per germline. The DNA of the CDR3 is TGTGCCAGCAGCTTAAATTTGGGGATCGGGTACGAGCAGTACTTC. Amino acids: CASSLNLGIGYEQYF.

Concerning this clonotype: At one end, the junction sequence differs from germline, possibly due to a read error. The V call is TRBV4-3, the J call TRBJ2-3, with 10 bases aligning to TRBD2. The CDR3 runs to 17 residues. The germline V gene encodes CDR1 LGHNA and CDR2 YSLEER. The CDR3 DNA follows: TGCGCCAGCAGCCAAGATACTAGCGGGATTAGCACAGATGCGCAGTATTTT. Translating gives CASSQDTSGISTDAQYF.

The chain couples TRBV7-2 to TRBJ2-7; D may be TRBD2 (5 bases). The CDR3 length is 14 residues. CDR1 and CDR2 (germline): SGHTA, FQGNSA. V was cut by 5 bases and J by 3 bases, with 14 bases left in between. CDR3 DNA sequence: TGTGCCAGCAGCGCGTTTTGGGCGGGCTACGAGCAGTACTTC. This translates into CASSAFWAGYEQYF.

About this clonotype: One end of the junction is discordant with germline, which a read error may explain. The V call is TRBV5-1, the J call TRBJ1-1, with TRBD1 as a possible D gene (6 bases). The CDR3 has 15 amino acids. Germline CDR1 reads SGHRS; CDR2 reads YFSETQ. The DNA for the CDR3 is TGCGCCAGCAGCTTGGTTCGGGGGAGGGACACTGAAGCTCTCTTT. Protein product: CASSLVRGRDTEALF.

This clonotype was recorded a few times. The chain has TRBV7-8 and TRBJ2-5; TRBD2 agrees at 10 bases. The end of the DNA fits TRBJ2-7 better, so the J call may be wrong. The V gene's germline CDR1 is SGHVS and CDR2 FQNEAQ. This CDR3 is 16 amino acids long. The CDR3 spells CASSFALGTSVYEQYF. CDR3 in DNA: TGTGCCAGCAGCTTCGCACTCGGGACTAGCGTCTACGAGCAGTACTTC.

This chain joins TRBV19 and TRBJ2-3; D not resolved. The CDR3 runs to 16 residues. Germline CDR1 LNHDA, CDR2 SQIVND (reference sequence). Trimming cost V 5 bases and J 2 bases, with 17 bases left between them. CDR3 sequence: CASSPGAADLTDTQYF. Here the CDR3 DNA reads TGTGCCAGTAGTCCCGGTGCGGCGGACCTCACAGATACGCAGTATTTT. Full variable domain (missing parts from reference TRBV19 and TRBJ2-3): DGGITQSPKYLFRKEGQNVTLSCEQNLNHDAMYWYRQDPGQGLRLIYYSQIVNDFQKGDIAEGYSVSREKKESFPLTVTSAQKNPTAFYLCASSPGAADLTDTQYFGPGTRLTVL.

The rearrangement links TRBV28 to TRBJ2-7; no firm D call. Trimming pared 5 bases from V and 4 bases from J, leaving 6 bases between. This CDR3 contains 11 residues. Germline assignment: CDR1 MDHEN and CDR2 SYDVKM. CDR3 DNA sequence: TGTGCCAGCAGTGTAAAGTACGAGCAGTACTTC. This translates into CASSVKYEQYF.

This clonotype turned up a few times. The CDR3 sequence: CASSLGHLLQETQYF. CDR3 nucleotide sequence: TGTGCCAGCAGCTTGGGACACCTCCTACAAGAGACCCAGTACTTC. V usage is TRBV7-2 and J usage is TRBJ2-5; a weak D match, TRBD1 (6 bases). Germline V gene sequence: CDR1 SGHTA, CDR2 FQGNSA. Trimming removed 3 bases from V and 2 bases from J, with 13 bases in between. The CDR3 totals 15 residues.

The rearrangement uses TRBV5-6 and TRBJ2-7; 7 bases line up with TRBD2. Losses at the gene ends were 4 bases for V and 3 bases for J; bases not matched to a gene: 16. Germline V gene sequence: CDR1 SGHDT, CDR2 YYEEEE. The CDR3 consists of 17 residues. The CDR3 bases are TGTGCCAGCAGCGCGTCTTCTAGAGGGAGGGCCAACTACGAGCAGTACTTC. Translated: CASSASSRGRANYEQYF.